This T cell receptor (beta chain) was sequenced in a study of radiotherapy plus CTLA-4 blockade in lung cancer. Sequencing was performed with immunoSEQ multiplex PCR; in TCRdb, only in-frame clones are kept and a portion is missing. The sample lists about 80,000 clones; approximately 80% were seen once. This clone was seen only a few times. In germline, CDR1 is SEHNR, CDR2 FQNEAQ (reference sequence). CDR3 size: 12 residues. Deletions cut 7 bases from V and 4 bases from J, with 8 bases between. The TCR was taken from a human donor with non-small cell lung cancer who had stable disease on radiotherapy plus ipilimumab. The material was peripheral blood, obtained from a patient treated with radiotherapy plus ipilimumab. This rearrangement joins TRBV7-9 to TRBJ1-3; D not resolved. The CDR3 nucleotides read TGTGCCAGCAAGGGAGGGGGAAACACCATATATTTT. Translated, it gives CASKGGGNTIYF.